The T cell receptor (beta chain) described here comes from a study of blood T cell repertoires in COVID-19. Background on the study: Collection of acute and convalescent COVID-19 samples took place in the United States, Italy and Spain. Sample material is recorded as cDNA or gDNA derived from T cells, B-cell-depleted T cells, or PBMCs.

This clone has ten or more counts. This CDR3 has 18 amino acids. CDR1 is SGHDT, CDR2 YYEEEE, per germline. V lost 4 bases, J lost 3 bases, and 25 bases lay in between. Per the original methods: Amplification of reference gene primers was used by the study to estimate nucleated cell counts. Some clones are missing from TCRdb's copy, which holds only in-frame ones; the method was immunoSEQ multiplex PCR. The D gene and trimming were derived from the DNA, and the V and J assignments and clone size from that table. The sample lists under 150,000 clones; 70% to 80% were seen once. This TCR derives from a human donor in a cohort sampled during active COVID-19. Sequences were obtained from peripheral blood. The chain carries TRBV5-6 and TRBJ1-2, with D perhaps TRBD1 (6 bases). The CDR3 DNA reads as TGTGCCAGCAGCCCCCTGTTCCCCGGGGCCAGGGGTTACTATGGCTACACCTTC. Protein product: CASSPLFPGARGYYGYTF.